These 3 T cell receptor beta chains came from one sample sequenced in a study of regulatory T cells in long-lasting Graves disease. Indicated time point: newly diagnosed GD, antithyroid drugs for less than 3 months. After RNA was extracted from PBMCs, the TCR library was made from it. Construction of the TCR beta libraries employed iRepertoire HTBI primers in conjunction with Arm-PCR of CDR3 regions. TCRdb re-derived calls from the multiplex PCR reads in MiXCR, one entry per CDR3 protein. The sample has over 500,000 distinct CDR3 sequences; more than 15% are singletons. These data were likewise used in another study, on T cells in Graves' hyperthyroidism and ophthalmopathy.

Sequenced here: peripheral blood mononuclear cells (PBMCs), sampled at new diagnosis, from a patient treated with antithyroid drugs. These receptor sequences come from a man aged 18 to 29 with Graves disease.

This clonotype was detected many times. The V gene is TRBV7-2, the J gene TRBJ2-3, with 10 bases aligning to TRBD2. CDR1 and CDR2 from the germline V gene are SGHTA and FQGNSA. There are 17 residues in the CDR3. V lost 2 bases to trimming and J lost 1 base; unmatched junction nucleotides: 6. The CDR3 DNA is TGTGCCAGCAGCTTACGATGGAGCGGGAGGGGCACAGATACGCAGTATTTT. Amino acid sequence: CASSLRWSGRGTDTQYF.

The chain uses TRBV27 and TRBJ1-1; D gene uncertain. The CDR3 contains 14 residues. The germline gives CDR1 MNHEY, CDR2 SMNVEV (reference sequence). V was cut by 2 bases and J by 1 base, with 8 bases left in between. CDR3 residues: CASSLLGRNTEAFF. CDR3 nucleotides: TGTGCCAGCAGTTTACTAGGACGGAACACTGAAGCTTTCTTT.

This clonotype was detected a few times. This chain uses TRBV9 with TRBJ2-7; 8 bases align to TRBD2. The CDR3 spans 15 residues. The germline gives CDR1 SGDLS, CDR2 YYNGEE. Germline trimming cut 0 bases from V and 3 bases from J; bases unmatched to any gene: 5. CDR3 sequence: CASSVVSGMLYEQYF. Written as DNA, the CDR3 is TGTGCCAGCAGCGTAGTTAGCGGGATGCTCTACGAGCAGTACTTC.